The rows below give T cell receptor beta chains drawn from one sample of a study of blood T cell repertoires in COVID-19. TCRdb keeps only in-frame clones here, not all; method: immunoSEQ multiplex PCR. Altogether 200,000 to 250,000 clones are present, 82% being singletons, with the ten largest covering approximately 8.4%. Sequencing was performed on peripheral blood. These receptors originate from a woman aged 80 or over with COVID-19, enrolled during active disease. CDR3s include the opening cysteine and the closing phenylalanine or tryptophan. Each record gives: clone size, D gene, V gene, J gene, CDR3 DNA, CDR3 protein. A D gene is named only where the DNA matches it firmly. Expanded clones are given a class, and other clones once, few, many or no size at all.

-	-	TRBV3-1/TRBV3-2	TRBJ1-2	TGTGCCAGCAGACCCGGGGGGGCAGCTATGTCGGGCTACACCTTC	CASRPGGAAMSGYTF
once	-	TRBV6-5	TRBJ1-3	TGTGCCAGCAGTACGCAGGGCCACTCTGGAAACACCATATATTTT	CASSTQGHSGNTIYF
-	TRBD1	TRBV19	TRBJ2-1	TGTGCCAGTAGTATTCTCGGGACAGGGGATGGTGAGCAGTTCTTC	CASSILGTGDGEQFF
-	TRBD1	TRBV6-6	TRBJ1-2	TGTGCCAGCAGTTACAGTGACAGGGTGGAGGGCTACACCTTC	CASSYSDRVEGYTF
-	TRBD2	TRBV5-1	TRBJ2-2	TGCGCCAGCAGCCCCCCGGGACTAGCGGGAGCCGGGGAGCTGTTTTTT	CASSPPGLAGAGELFF
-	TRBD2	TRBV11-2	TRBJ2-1	TGTGCCAGCAGCTTAGCGACTAGCGCCTACAATGAGCAGTTCTTC	CASSLATSAYNEQFF
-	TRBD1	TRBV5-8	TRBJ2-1	TGTGCCAGCAACCGCTTCCGTGGGACAGGGCAGACCTACAATGAGCAGTTCTTC	CASNRFRGTGQTYNEQFF
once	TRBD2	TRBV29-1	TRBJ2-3	TGCAGCGTCAGACTAGCGGCAGATACGCAGTATTTT	CSVRLAADTQYF
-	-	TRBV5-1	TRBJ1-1	TGCGCCAGCAGCTTACAGGTCAGCATGAACACTGAAGCTTTCTTT	CASSLQVSMNTEAFF
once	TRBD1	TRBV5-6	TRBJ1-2	TGTGCCAGCAGCTTGGAAGGGACAGGGTATGGCTACACCTTC	CASSLEGTGYGYTF
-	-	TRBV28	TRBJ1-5	TGTGCCAGCGGGGCCTGGGGTAGAGGGGGAAATCAGCCCCAGCATTTT	CASGAWGRGGNQPQHF
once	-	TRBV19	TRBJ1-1	TGTGCCAGTAGTTCTTCGGGGACTTGGAACACTGAAGCTTTCTTT	CASSSSGTWNTEAFF
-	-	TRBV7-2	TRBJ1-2	TGTGCCAGCAGCGATAGCTCCTTCTATGGCTACACCTTC	CASSDSSFYGYTF
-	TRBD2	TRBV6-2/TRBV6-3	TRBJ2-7	TGTGCCAGCAGACCTAGCGGGGGAACCTACGAGCAGTACTTC	CASRPSGGTYEQYF
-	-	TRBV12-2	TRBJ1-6	TGTGCAAGTCGCTCAGGCCTTCCATCGGGACAGGGTAATTCACCCCTCCACTTT	CASRSGLPSGQGNSPLHF
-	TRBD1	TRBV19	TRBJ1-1	TGTGCCAGTAGTGCCAGGGGGCGGTTCACTGAAGCTTTCTTT	CASSARGRFTEAFF
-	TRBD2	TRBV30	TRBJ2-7	TGTGCCTGGAACTTACCGGGACTAGCGTACGAGCAGTACTTC	CAWNLPGLAYEQYF
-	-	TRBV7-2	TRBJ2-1	TGTGCCAGCAGCTTAGTTCGGTCCTACAATGAGCAGTTCTTC	CASSLVRSYNEQFF
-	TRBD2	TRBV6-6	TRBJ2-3	TGTGCCAGCAGTGCCGGGACTAGCGGGGGAGATACGCAGTATTTT	CASSAGTSGGDTQYF
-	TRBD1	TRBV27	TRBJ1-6	TGTGCCAGCAGGGACAGGGGTAGATTTTCACCCCTCCACTTT	CASRDRGRFSPLHF
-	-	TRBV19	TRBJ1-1	TGTGCCAGTACGGGGGGATGGCTGAACACTGAAGCTTTCTTT	CASTGGWLNTEAFF
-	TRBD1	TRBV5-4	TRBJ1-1	TGTGCCAGCAGCTCAGGGGGCGCTATAAACACTGAAGCTTTCTTT	CASSSGGAINTEAFF
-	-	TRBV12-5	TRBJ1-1	TGTGCTAGTACAGCCTTGGACACTGAAGCTTTCTTT	CASTALDTEAFF
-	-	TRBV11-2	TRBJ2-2	TGTGCCAGCAGCCCCGGACTGCGCACCGGGGAGCTGTTTTTT	CASSPGLRTGELFF
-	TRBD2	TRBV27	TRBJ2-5	TGTGCCAGCAACAAACCTAAACTACTAGCGGACCAAGAGACCCAGTACTTC	CASNKPKLLADQETQYF
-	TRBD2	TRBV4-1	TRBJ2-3	TGCGCCAGCAGCCAAGGGATAGCGGGGTCTAGCACAGATACGCAGTATTTT	CASSQGIAGSSTDTQYF